The T cell receptor (beta chain) under discussion was sequenced for a study of T cell responses to AZD1222 COVID-19 vaccine. On this clone: Its cognate antigen is unknown.

V was pared by 5 bases and J by 14 bases, with 16 bases between. Germline CDR1 is SGHAT and CDR2 is FQNNGV. The CDR3 has 12 amino acids. Study observations and caveats: Donors in the cohort were predominantly white British and more often female, and clonal diversity was possibly underestimated.

This table comes from immunoSEQ multiplex PCR, and its TCRdb copy is limited to in-frame clones, with some not included. Altogether 100,000 or so clones are present, around 87% being singletons, with the ten largest covering 10%. This TCR was recovered from an adult who received the AZD1222 COVID-19 vaccine. The source was peripheral blood, collected 28 days after the second AZD1222 dose. The chain has TRBV11-2 and TRBJ2-1; the D gene is possibly TRBD2 (5 bases). The CDR3 here is CASSVDLGREFF. As DNA, the CDR3 is TGTGCCAGCAGCGTGGATCTAGGGCGGGAGTTCTTC.